A selection of T cell receptor beta chains follows, all from one sample in a study of shared clonotypes between healthy human individuals. Libraries were prepared by immunoSEQ multiplex PCR; TCRdb keeps only in-frame clonotypes and omits some of them. The table lists around 980,000 clones, around 82% of them singletons, with 0.5% to 0.65% in the top ten. The source material was memory CD4+ T cells from PBMCs. These receptors were collected from a man aged 18 to 29 in good health. Some clones in this sample may be carry-over from other donors' samples. Both conserved end residues are part of each CDR3. D genes are given only for firm matches. Clone size is shown for a subset of rows, as once, few, many or a class of expanded clone.

cdr3_aa: CASSSQGEYNEQYF
cdr3_nt: TGCGCCAGCAGCTCCCAGGGGGAGTACAACGAGCAGTACTTC
d_call: TRBD1
clone_size: once
v_call: TRBV5-1
j_call: TRBJ2-7

cdr3_aa: CASGSRGEGDTQYF
cdr3_nt: TGTGCCAGTGGCTCGAGAGGGGAAGGGGATACGCAGTATTTT
d_call: -
clone_size: few
v_call: TRBV11-2
j_call: TRBJ2-3

cdr3_aa: CASSFGDPTGTGELFF
cdr3_nt: TGCGCCAGCAGCTTCGGGGATCCCACTGGGACCGGGGAGCTGTTTTTT
d_call: -
clone_size: few
v_call: TRBV5-1
j_call: TRBJ2-2

cdr3_aa: CASRATNTGELFF
cdr3_nt: TGCGCCAGCCGTGCCACGAACACCGGGGAGCTGTTTTTT
d_call: -
clone_size: once
v_call: TRBV5-1
j_call: TRBJ2-2

cdr3_aa: CASSEQTNTEAFF
cdr3_nt: TGTGCCAGCAGCGAACAGACGAACACTGAAGCTTTCTTT
d_call: -
clone_size: once
v_call: TRBV7-3
j_call: TRBJ1-1

cdr3_aa: CASSATGNQPQHF
cdr3_nt: TGTGCCAGCAGCGCGACAGGAAATCAGCCCCAGCATTTT
d_call: -
clone_size: -
v_call: TRBV7-3
j_call: TRBJ1-5

cdr3_aa: CASRSGRYNQETQYF
cdr3_nt: TGCGCCAGCAGGAGCGGGAGGTACAACCAAGAGACCCAGTACTTC
d_call: TRBD2
clone_size: few
v_call: TRBV5-1
j_call: TRBJ2-5

cdr3_aa: CASSPYLSLAAGADTQYF
cdr3_nt: TGTGCCAGCAGCCCCTACCTTAGTCTAGCGGCAGGGGCAGATACGCAGTATTTT
d_call: -
clone_size: few
v_call: TRBV11-1
j_call: TRBJ2-3

cdr3_aa: CASSLFYRSSYEQYF
cdr3_nt: TGTGCCAGCAGTTTATTCTACAGGAGCTCCTACGAGCAGTACTTC
d_call: -
clone_size: -
v_call: TRBV28
j_call: TRBJ2-7

cdr3_aa: CTSTQRGFNGPNEQFF
cdr3_nt: TGCACCAGCACTCAACGGGGGTTTAATGGTCCCAATGAGCAGTTCTTC
d_call: -
clone_size: few
v_call: TRBV1
j_call: TRBJ2-1

cdr3_aa: CAWGPSYNEQFF
cdr3_nt: TGTGCCTGGGGCCCTTCCTACAATGAGCAGTTCTTC
d_call: -
clone_size: -
v_call: TRBV30
j_call: TRBJ2-1

cdr3_aa: CASRRTGGGYGYTF
cdr3_nt: TGCGCCAGCAGGCGGACAGGGGGCGGCTATGGCTACACCTTC
d_call: TRBD1
clone_size: -
v_call: TRBV4-3
j_call: TRBJ1-2

cdr3_aa: CASRTRADGTGNTIYF
cdr3_nt: TGTGCCAGCCGCACAAGGGCCGACGGCACTGGAAACACCATATATTTT
d_call: -
clone_size: once
v_call: TRBV4-2
j_call: TRBJ1-3

cdr3_aa: CATSRGKQISYEQYF
cdr3_nt: TGTGCCACCAGCAGAGGTAAACAGATCTCCTACGAGCAGTACTTC
d_call: -
clone_size: -
v_call: TRBV15
j_call: TRBJ2-7

cdr3_aa: CASSRRGDGGLKPQHF
cdr3_nt: TGTGCCAGCAGTCGGAGGGGGGATGGTGGCCTTAAGCCCCAGCATTTT
d_call: -
clone_size: -
v_call: TRBV7-2
j_call: TRBJ1-5

cdr3_aa: CASVWASGRVHEQFF
cdr3_nt: TGTGCCAGCGTTTGGGCTAGCGGGAGAGTCCATGAGCAGTTCTTC
d_call: TRBD2
clone_size: -
v_call: TRBV27
j_call: TRBJ2-1

cdr3_aa: CAIYTGTPGEAFF
cdr3_nt: TGTGCCATCTATACCGGGACCCCCGGGGAAGCTTTCTTT
d_call: -
clone_size: once
v_call: TRBV6-4
j_call: TRBJ1-1

cdr3_aa: CASSFGGEVQYF
cdr3_nt: TGTGCCAGCAGCTTCGGGGGGGAGGTCCAGTACTTC
d_call: TRBD2
clone_size: few
v_call: TRBV7-2
j_call: TRBJ2-5

cdr3_aa: CASSRGGGSETQYF
cdr3_nt: TGTGCCAGCAGCAGAGGGGGAGGTTCGGAGACCCAGTACTTC
d_call: -
clone_size: few
v_call: TRBV11-1
j_call: TRBJ2-5

cdr3_aa: CASRLVGMGGTETQYF
cdr3_nt: TGTGCAAGTCGCTTAGTCGGAATGGGAGGGACAGAGACCCAGTACTTC
d_call: -
clone_size: -
v_call: TRBV12-2
j_call: TRBJ2-5

cdr3_aa: CASSLVLTGELFF
cdr3_nt: TGTGCCAGCAGCTTGGTACTAACCGGGGAGCTGTTTTTT
d_call: -
clone_size: -
v_call: TRBV5-6
j_call: TRBJ2-2

cdr3_aa: CAWTKVSSYEQYF
cdr3_nt: TGTGCCTGGACGAAGGTTAGCTCCTACGAGCAGTACTTC
d_call: -
clone_size: -
v_call: TRBV7-9
j_call: TRBJ2-7

cdr3_aa: CASSPGNSGNTIYF
cdr3_nt: TGTGCCAGCAGTCCCGGAAACTCTGGAAACACCATATATTTT
d_call: -
clone_size: -
v_call: TRBV27
j_call: TRBJ1-3

cdr3_aa: CASRPDRGNTGELFF
cdr3_nt: TGTGCCAGCAGGCCGGACAGGGGGAACACCGGGGAGCTGTTTTTT
d_call: TRBD1
clone_size: -
v_call: TRBV7-3
j_call: TRBJ2-2

cdr3_aa: CAWNSGNTIYF
cdr3_nt: TGTGCCTGGAACTCTGGAAACACCATATATTTT
d_call: -
clone_size: -
v_call: TRBV30
j_call: TRBJ1-3

cdr3_aa: CASSPPTANYGYTF
cdr3_nt: TGTGCCAGCTCACCGCCGACAGCTAACTATGGCTACACCTTC
d_call: -
clone_size: -
v_call: TRBV18
j_call: TRBJ1-2

cdr3_aa: CASSAQGTPDTQYF
cdr3_nt: TGTGCCAGCAGCGCCCAGGGAACACCAGATACGCAGTATTTT
d_call: -
clone_size: once
v_call: TRBV7-2
j_call: TRBJ2-3

cdr3_aa: CAWSVQAEQYF
cdr3_nt: TGTGCCTGGAGTGTACAAGCGGAGCAGTACTTC
d_call: -
clone_size: few
v_call: TRBV30
j_call: TRBJ2-5

cdr3_aa: CASSSTGQGAGEQYF
cdr3_nt: TGTGCCAGCTCGTCAACTGGTCAGGGGGCTGGCGAGCAGTACTTC
d_call: TRBD1
clone_size: -
v_call: TRBV18
j_call: TRBJ2-7

cdr3_aa: CASSFLLSYEQYF
cdr3_nt: TGTGCCAGCAGCTTTCTCCTGAGCTACGAGCAGTACTTC
d_call: -
clone_size: once
v_call: TRBV11-2
j_call: TRBJ2-7

cdr3_aa: CASRPTSGSSYEQYF
cdr3_nt: TGTGCCAGCAGACCGACTAGCGGGAGCTCCTACGAGCAGTACTTC
d_call: TRBD2
clone_size: -
v_call: TRBV2
j_call: TRBJ2-7

cdr3_aa: CASSLRFGTTSSYEQYF
cdr3_nt: TGTGCCAGCAGTTTAAGGTTTGGGACTACAAGCTCCTACGAGCAGTACTTC
d_call: TRBD2
clone_size: -
v_call: TRBV27
j_call: TRBJ2-7

cdr3_aa: CASSENGNSRNEKLFF
cdr3_nt: TGTGCCAGCAGTGAAAATGGGAACAGCAGAAATGAAAAACTGTTTTTT
d_call: -
clone_size: -
v_call: TRBV2
j_call: TRBJ1-4

cdr3_aa: CASSIGFSGANVLTF
cdr3_nt: TGTGCCAGCAGTATTGGGTTCTCTGGGGCCAACGTCCTGACTTTC
d_call: -
clone_size: -
v_call: TRBV2
j_call: TRBJ2-6

cdr3_aa: CASSQDGTKTNYGYTF
cdr3_nt: TGTGCCAGCAGCCAAGATGGGACGAAAACTAACTATGGCTACACCTTC
d_call: -
clone_size: -
v_call: TRBV4-2
j_call: TRBJ1-2

cdr3_aa: CASSAGQGAGIYEQYF
cdr3_nt: TGTGCCAGCTCAGCCGGACAGGGGGCTGGAATCTACGAGCAGTACTTC
d_call: TRBD1
clone_size: -
v_call: TRBV18
j_call: TRBJ2-7

cdr3_aa: CASSQSGQRGAFF
cdr3_nt: TGTGCCAGCAGCCAATCGGGACAGCGTGGAGCTTTCTTT
d_call: TRBD1
clone_size: -
v_call: TRBV14
j_call: TRBJ1-1

cdr3_aa: CASTGKTEAFF
cdr3_nt: TGTGCCAGCACAGGGAAGACTGAAGCTTTCTTT
d_call: -
clone_size: -
v_call: TRBV28
j_call: TRBJ1-1

cdr3_aa: CASSLGGRGARAQYF
cdr3_nt: TGTGCCAGCAGCTTAGGCGGCCGAGGCGCGAGGGCCCAGTACTTC
d_call: -
clone_size: -
v_call: TRBV11-2
j_call: TRBJ2-5

cdr3_aa: CASRSSSGPREQYF
cdr3_nt: TGTGCCAGCAGGAGCTCTAGCGGGCCTCGCGAGCAGTACTTC
d_call: TRBD2
clone_size: -
v_call: TRBV28
j_call: TRBJ2-7

cdr3_aa: CASSSGTSYEQYF
cdr3_nt: TGTGCCAGCAGTTCAGGTACCTCCTACGAGCAGTACTTC
d_call: -
clone_size: -
v_call: TRBV5-4
j_call: TRBJ2-7

cdr3_aa: CASSPGTQTYEQYF
cdr3_nt: TGTGCCAGCAGCCCTGGGACACAGACCTACGAGCAGTACTTC
d_call: -
clone_size: -
v_call: TRBV5-6
j_call: TRBJ2-7

cdr3_aa: CSVDDGANVLTF
cdr3_nt: TGCAGCGTGGATGACGGGGCCAACGTCCTGACTTTC
d_call: -
clone_size: -
v_call: TRBV29-1
j_call: TRBJ2-6

cdr3_aa: CASSLEGTGGYEQFF
cdr3_nt: TGTGCCAGCAGCTTGGAGGGGACAGGGGGCTATGAGCAGTTCTTC
d_call: TRBD1
clone_size: many
v_call: TRBV5-4
j_call: TRBJ2-1

cdr3_aa: CASSELRTDTQYF
cdr3_nt: TGTGCCAGCAGTGAACTCCGCACAGATACGCAGTATTTT
d_call: -
clone_size: -
v_call: TRBV25-1
j_call: TRBJ2-3

cdr3_aa: CASSPTGTGSEAFF
cdr3_nt: TGCGCCAGCAGCCCGACGGGGACAGGCTCTGAAGCTTTCTTT
d_call: TRBD1
clone_size: -
v_call: TRBV5-1
j_call: TRBJ1-1

cdr3_aa: CASSLARRADQPQHF
cdr3_nt: TGTGCCAGCAGCTTAGCGCGCAGGGCCGATCAGCCCCAGCATTTT
d_call: -
clone_size: -
v_call: TRBV7-1
j_call: TRBJ1-5

cdr3_aa: CAWTASLNTGELFF
cdr3_nt: TGTGCCTGGACTGCAAGTCTCAACACCGGGGAGCTGTTTTTT
d_call: -
clone_size: -
v_call: TRBV30
j_call: TRBJ2-2

cdr3_aa: CASRHDRLLDTEAFF
cdr3_nt: TGTGCCAGCAGGCACGACAGACTGCTGGACACTGAAGCTTTCTTT
d_call: -
clone_size: -
v_call: TRBV6-5
j_call: TRBJ1-1

cdr3_aa: CASSPRRVPNTGELFF
cdr3_nt: TGTGCCAGCAGCCCCCGCAGGGTGCCGAACACCGGGGAGCTGTTTTTT
d_call: -
clone_size: -
v_call: TRBV7-3
j_call: TRBJ2-2